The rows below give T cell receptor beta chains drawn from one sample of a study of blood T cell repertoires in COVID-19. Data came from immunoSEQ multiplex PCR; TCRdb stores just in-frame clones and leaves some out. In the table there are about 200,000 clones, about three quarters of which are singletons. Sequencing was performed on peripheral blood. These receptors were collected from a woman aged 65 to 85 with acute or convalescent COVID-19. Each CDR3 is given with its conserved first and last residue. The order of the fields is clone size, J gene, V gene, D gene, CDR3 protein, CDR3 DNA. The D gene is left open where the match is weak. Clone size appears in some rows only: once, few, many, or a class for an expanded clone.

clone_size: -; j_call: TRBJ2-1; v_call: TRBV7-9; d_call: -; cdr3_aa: CASSPPLGHEQFF; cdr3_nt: TGTGCCAGCAGCCCTCCTCTTGGCCATGAGCAGTTCTTC
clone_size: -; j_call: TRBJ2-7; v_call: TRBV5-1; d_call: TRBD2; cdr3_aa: CASSGGASGNYEQYF; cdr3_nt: TGCGCCAGCAGCGGTGGGGCTAGCGGGAACTACGAGCAGTACTTC
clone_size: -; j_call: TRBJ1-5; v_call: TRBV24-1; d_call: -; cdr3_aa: CATSDARGISNQPQHF; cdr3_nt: TGTGCCACCAGTGACGCCAGGGGAATAAGCAATCAGCCCCAGCATTTT
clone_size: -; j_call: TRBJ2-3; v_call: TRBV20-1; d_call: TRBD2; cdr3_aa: CSAAGGDTQYF; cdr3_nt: TGCAGTGCTGCCGGGGGGGATACGCAGTATTTT
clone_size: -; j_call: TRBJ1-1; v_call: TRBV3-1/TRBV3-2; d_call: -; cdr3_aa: CASSQLGEAFF; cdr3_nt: TGTGCCAGCAGCCAACTCGGTGAAGCTTTCTTT
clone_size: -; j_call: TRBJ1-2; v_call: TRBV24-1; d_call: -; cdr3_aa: CATSDPQGFNYGYTF; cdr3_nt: TGTGCCACCAGTGATCCTCAGGGGTTTAACTATGGCTACACCTTC
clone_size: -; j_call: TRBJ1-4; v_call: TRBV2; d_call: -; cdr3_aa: CASSRDIATNEKLFF; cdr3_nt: TGTGCCAGCAGTCGGGACATTGCAACTAATGAAAAACTGTTTTTT
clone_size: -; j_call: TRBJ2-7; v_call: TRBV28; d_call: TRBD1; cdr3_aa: CAAGQGATYEQYF; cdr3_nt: TGTGCCGCCGGACAGGGGGCAACCTACGAGCAGTACTTC
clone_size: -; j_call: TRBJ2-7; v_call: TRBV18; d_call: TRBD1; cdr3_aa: CASSPSGTGLDEQYF; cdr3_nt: TGTGCCAGCTCACCCTCCGGGACAGGGCTTGACGAGCAGTACTTC
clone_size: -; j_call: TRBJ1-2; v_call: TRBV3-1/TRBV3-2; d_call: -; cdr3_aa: CASSQVQVNYGYTF; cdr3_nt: TGTGCCAGCAGCCAAGTACAGGTTAACTATGGCTACACCTTC
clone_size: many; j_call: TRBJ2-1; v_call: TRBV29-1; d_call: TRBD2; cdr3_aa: CSVGVLAGVLEQFF; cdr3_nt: TGCAGCGTTGGGGTGCTAGCGGGAGTACTTGAGCAGTTCTTC
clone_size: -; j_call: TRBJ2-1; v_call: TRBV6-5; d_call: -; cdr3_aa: CASSQYNEQFF; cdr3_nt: TGTGCCAGCAGCCAATACAATGAGCAGTTCTTC
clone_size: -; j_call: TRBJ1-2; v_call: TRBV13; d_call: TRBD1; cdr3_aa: CASSLGQGAGGYTF; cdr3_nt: TGTGCCAGCAGCCTAGGACAGGGGGCTGGGGGCTACACCTTC
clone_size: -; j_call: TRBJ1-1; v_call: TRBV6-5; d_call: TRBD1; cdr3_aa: CASNPGQGNTEAFF; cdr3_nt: TGTGCCAGCAATCCGGGACAGGGTAACACTGAAGCTTTCTTT
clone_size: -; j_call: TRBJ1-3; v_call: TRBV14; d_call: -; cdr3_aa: CASSIKGNTIYF; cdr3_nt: TGTGCCAGCAGCATTAAGGGGAACACCATATATTTT
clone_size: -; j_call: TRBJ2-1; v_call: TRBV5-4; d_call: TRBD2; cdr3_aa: CASSPDAGAANEQFF; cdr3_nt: TGTGCCAGCAGCCCCGACGCGGGAGCGGCCAATGAGCAGTTCTTC
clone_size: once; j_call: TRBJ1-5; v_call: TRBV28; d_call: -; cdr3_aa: CASSSVRQKDQPQHF; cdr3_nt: TGTGCCAGCAGTTCCGTCAGACAGAAGGACCAGCCCCAGCATTTT
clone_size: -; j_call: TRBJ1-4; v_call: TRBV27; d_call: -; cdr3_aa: CASSRGGATNEKLFF; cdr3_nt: TGTGCCAGCTCCCGGGGGGGTGCAACTAATGAAAAACTGTTTTTT
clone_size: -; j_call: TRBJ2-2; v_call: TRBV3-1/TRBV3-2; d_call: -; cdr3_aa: CASSLSRGPGELFF; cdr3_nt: TGTGCCAGCAGCCTTAGTCGAGGGCCCGGGGAGCTGTTTTTT
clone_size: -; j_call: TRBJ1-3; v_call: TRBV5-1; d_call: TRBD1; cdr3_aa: CASSSGTGEGNTIYF; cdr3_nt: TGCGCCAGCAGCTCCGGGACAGGAGAGGGAAACACCATATATTTT
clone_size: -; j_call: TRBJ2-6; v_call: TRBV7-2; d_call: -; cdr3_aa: CASSLVGTSGANVLTF; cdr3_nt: TGTGCCAGCAGCTTAGTTGGCACCTCTGGGGCCAACGTCCTGACTTTC
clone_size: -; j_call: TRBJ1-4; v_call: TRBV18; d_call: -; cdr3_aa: CASSPPTPGRGFLFF; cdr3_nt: TGTGCCAGCTCACCACCTACCCCCGGACGGGGGTTTCTGTTTTTT
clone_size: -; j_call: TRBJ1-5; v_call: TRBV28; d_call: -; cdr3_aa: CASRGEGLGNQPQHF; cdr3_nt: TGTGCCAGCAGAGGCGAGGGCCTTGGCAATCAGCCCCAGCATTTT
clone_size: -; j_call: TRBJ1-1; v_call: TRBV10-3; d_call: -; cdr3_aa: CAIRPTGNTEAFF; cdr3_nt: TGTGCCATCAGACCGACAGGAAACACTGAAGCTTTCTTT
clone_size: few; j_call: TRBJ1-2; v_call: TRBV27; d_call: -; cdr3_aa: CASSLGGRYGYTF; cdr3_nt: TGTGCCAGCAGTTTAGGTGGGCGCTATGGCTACACCTTC
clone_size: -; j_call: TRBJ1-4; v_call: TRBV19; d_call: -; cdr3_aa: CASSPGGEKLFF; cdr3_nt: TGTGCCAGTAGTCCCGGTGGTGAAAAACTGTTTTTT
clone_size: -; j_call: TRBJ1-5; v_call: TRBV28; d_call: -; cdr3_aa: CASSLTAGSNQPQHF; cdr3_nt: TGTGCCAGCAGTTTAACTGCAGGTAGCAATCAGCCCCAGCATTTT
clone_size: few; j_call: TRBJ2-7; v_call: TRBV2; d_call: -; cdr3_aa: CASKTGLYEQYF; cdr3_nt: TGTGCCAGCAAGACAGGCCTATACGAGCAGTACTTC
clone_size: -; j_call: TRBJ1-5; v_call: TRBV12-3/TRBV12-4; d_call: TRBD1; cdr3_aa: CASRGDREQPQHF; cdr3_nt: TGTGCCAGCAGAGGGGACAGAGAACAGCCCCAGCATTTT